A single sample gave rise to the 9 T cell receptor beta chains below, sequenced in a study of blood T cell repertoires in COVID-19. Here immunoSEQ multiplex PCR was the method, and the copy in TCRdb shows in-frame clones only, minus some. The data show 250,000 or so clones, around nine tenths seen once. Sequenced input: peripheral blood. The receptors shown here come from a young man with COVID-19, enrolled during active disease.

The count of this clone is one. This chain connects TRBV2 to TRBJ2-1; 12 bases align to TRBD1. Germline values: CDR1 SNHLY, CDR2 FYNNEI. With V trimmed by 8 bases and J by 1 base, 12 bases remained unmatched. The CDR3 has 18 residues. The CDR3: CASSGQGAVGGSYNEQFF. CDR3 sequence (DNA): TGTGCCAGCTCGGGACAGGGGGCTGTCGGGGGGTCCTACAATGAGCAGTTCTTC.

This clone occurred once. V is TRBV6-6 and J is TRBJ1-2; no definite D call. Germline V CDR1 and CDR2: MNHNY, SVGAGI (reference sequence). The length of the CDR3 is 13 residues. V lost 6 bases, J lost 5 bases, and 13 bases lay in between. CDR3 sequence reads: CASSYDFSYGYTF. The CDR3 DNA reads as TGTGCCAGCAGCTACGACTTCTCGTATGGCTACACCTTC.

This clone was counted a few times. The CDR3 sequence is CASSVGHSGNTIYF. CDR3 DNA sequence: TGTGCCAGCAGCGTAGGTCACTCTGGAAACACCATATATTTT. The chain couples TRBV9 to TRBJ1-3, with no clear D. The V gene's germline CDR1 is SGDLS and CDR2 YYNGEE. The CDR3 length is 14 residues. Trimming stripped 0 bases from V and 0 bases from J, with 4 bases between. The full variable domain, rest sourced from reference TRBV9 and TRBJ1-3, is DSGVTQTPKHLITATGQRVTLRCSPRSGDLSVYWYQQSLDQGLQFLIQYYNGEERAKGNILERFSAQQFPDLHSELNLSSLELGDSALYFCASSVGHSGNTIYFGEGSWLTVV.

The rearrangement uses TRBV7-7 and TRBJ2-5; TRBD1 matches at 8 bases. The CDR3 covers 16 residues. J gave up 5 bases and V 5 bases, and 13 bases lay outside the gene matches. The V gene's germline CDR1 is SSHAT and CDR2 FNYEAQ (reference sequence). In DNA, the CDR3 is TGTGCCAGCAGCCCCGCCATCCAGGGGGCTGGGGAGACCCAGTACTTC. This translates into CASSPAIQGAGETQYF.

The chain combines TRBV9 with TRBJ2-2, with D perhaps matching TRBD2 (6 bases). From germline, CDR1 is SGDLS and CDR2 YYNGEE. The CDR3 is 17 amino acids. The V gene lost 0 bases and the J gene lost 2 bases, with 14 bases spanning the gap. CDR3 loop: CASSVVNPGTNTGELFF. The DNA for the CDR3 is TGTGCCAGCAGCGTAGTCAACCCCGGGACTAACACCGGGGAGCTGTTTTTT.

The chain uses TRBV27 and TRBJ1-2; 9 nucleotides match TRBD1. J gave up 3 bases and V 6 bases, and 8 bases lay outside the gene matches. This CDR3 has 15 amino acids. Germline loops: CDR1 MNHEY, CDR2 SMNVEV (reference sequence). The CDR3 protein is CASRLGQGGYYGYTF. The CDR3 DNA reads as TGTGCCAGCAGACTGGGACAGGGAGGGTACTATGGCTACACCTTC.

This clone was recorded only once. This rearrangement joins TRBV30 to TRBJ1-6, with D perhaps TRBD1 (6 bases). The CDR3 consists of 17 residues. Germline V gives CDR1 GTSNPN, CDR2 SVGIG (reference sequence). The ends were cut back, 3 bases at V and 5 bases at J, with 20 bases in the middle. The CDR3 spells CAWRPPKGTMDNSPLHF. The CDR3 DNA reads TGTGCCTGGAGACCCCCCAAAGGGACAATGGATAATTCACCCCTCCACTTT.

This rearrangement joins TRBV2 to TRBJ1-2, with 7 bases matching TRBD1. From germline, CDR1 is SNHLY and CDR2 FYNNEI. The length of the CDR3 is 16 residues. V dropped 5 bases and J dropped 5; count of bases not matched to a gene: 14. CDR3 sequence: CASSPIWDSPGYGYTF. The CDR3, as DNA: TGTGCCAGCAGTCCGATTTGGGACAGTCCAGGGTATGGCTACACCTTC.

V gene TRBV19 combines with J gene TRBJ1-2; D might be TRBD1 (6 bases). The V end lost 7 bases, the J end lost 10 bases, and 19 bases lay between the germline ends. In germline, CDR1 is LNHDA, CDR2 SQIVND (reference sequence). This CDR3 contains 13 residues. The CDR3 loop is CASMGMDSLFYTF. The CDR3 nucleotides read TGTGCCAGTATGGGGATGGACAGCCTTTTCTACACCTTC.